The entry below gives a single T cell receptor (beta chain) sequence along with its context. As originally analysed: Estimated nucleated cell counts came from reference gene primer amplification. TCRdb keeps only in-frame clones here, not all; method: immunoSEQ multiplex PCR. V and J calls and clone size follow that table, whereas D and trimming were derived from the DNA. The top ten hold around 1.1% of the sample, which has about 190,000 clones, approximately 86% seen once. The data derive from a study of blood T cell repertoires in COVID-19. On the study more broadly: Sample material is recorded as cDNA or gDNA derived from T cells, B-cell-depleted T cells, or PBMCs.

This CDR3 comprises 16 residues. Germline loops: CDR1 MDHEN, CDR2 SYDVKM. The ends lost 5 bases at V and 6 bases at J; junction bases unmatched: 12. This chain links TRBV28 with TRBJ2-2, with 7 bases identical to TRBD1. The source of this sequence is a man younger than 45 with acute or convalescent COVID-19. Sequenced: peripheral blood. The DNA for the CDR3 is TGTGCCAGCAGTCTCCCAGGGGGAATCAGGGCCGGGGAGCTGTTTTTT. This sequence encodes CASSLPGGIRAGELFF. Based on the CDR3 plus reference TRBV28 and TRBJ2-2, the full variable domain is DVKVTQSSRYLVKRTGEKVFLECVQDMDHENMFWYRQDPGLGLRLIYFSYDVKMKEKGDIPEGYSVSREKKERFSLILESASTNQTSMYLCASSLPGGIRAGELFFGEGSRLTVL.